This T cell receptor (beta chain) stems from a study of beta chain features in type 1 diabetes. The study's findings and limits: Within the patient group, naive, central memory and Treg TCRB repertoires appeared more similar to each other than within healthy donors. For Type 1 diabetes patients, all four CD4+ subsets carried TCRB CDR3s that were moderately but significantly shorter. A potential influence of HLA type upon TCRB rearrangement remained unresolved herein.

About this clone: Its target is unknown.

The whole isolated RNA underwent reverse transcription, so sequencing captured expressed TCRB transcripts. Using immunoSEQ multiplex PCR, the repertoire was profiled, and TCRdb retains in-frame clones only, with some absent. The sample records approximately 130,000 clones, roughly 17% being singletons. This CDR3 has 18 amino acids. V was pared by 4 bases and J by 4 bases, with 24 bases between. The sample was central memory CD4+ T cells from blood. The sequence was collected from a man in his late teens or twenties with type 1 diabetes. The V and J genes are TRBV23-1 and TRBJ2-3; D might be TRBD2 (7 bases). TRBV23-1 is given ORF status, its function remaining uncertain. The CDR3, as DNA: TGCGCCAGCAGTCCCAAGGAGGGGGGGTCTAGGCTAGCAGATACGCAGTATTTT. Amino acid sequence: CASSPKEGGSRLADTQYF.